This TCR beta chain was observed in a study of blood T cells in healthy people across ages. Per-sample PBMC isolation yielded at least 6 million cells. This clonotype showed up just a few times. Sequence at one end of the junction differs from germline and may be a read error. The CDR3 extends over 15 amino acids. Per the germline V gene, CDR1 is SGHRS and CDR2 is YFSETQ. Primers used in a second PCR of roughly 7 to 11 cycles were a sample-barcoded 5' primer and a J-beta primer mix. TCRdb reprocessed the 5' RACE reads with MiXCR, giving one entry per CDR3 protein. The data hold hundreds of thousands of distinct CDR3 sequences, with approximately 25% observed a single time. These same records also appear under a second study, on T cells of mothers and their children. As that study records: Three healthy Caucasian mothers gave samples, and so did their six children. When the second PCR was run, its M1S primer added sample barcodes and 2-4 random nucleotides. Per child, around 3 million TCR beta CDR3 reads were obtained, against over 9 million per mother.

The rearrangement joins TRBV5-1 to TRBJ2-5, with D possibly matching TRBD1 (6 bases). The TCR sequence derives from a boy between 10 and 17 years old in good health. The specimen was blood. The CDR3 is CASSPRGGDQGTQYF. CDR3 DNA: TGCGCCAGCAGCCCAAGAGGGGGAGACCAAGGGACCCAGTACTTC.